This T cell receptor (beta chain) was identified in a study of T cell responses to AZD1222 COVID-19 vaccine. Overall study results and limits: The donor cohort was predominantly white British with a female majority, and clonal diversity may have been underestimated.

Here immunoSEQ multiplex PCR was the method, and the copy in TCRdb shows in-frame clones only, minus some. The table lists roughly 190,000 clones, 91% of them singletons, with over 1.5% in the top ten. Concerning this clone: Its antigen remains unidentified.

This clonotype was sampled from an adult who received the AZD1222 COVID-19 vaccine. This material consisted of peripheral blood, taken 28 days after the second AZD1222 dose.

Written as DNA, the CDR3 is TGTGCCAGCAGCTTCGGGAGGAGCAGCACAGATACGCAGTATTTT. Protein sequence: CASSFGRSSTDTQYF. This sequence joins TRBV7-2 and TRBJ2-3; 7 bases agree with TRBD2. Per germline, CDR1 SGHTA and CDR2 FQGNSA. The V gene end was trimmed by 3 bases and the J gene end by 0 bases; junction bases not matched to a gene: 3. The CDR3 has 15 residues. Full variable domain (outside the CDR3, taken from reference TRBV7-2 and TRBJ2-3): GAGVSQSPSNKVTEKGKDVELRCDPISGHTALYWYRQSLGQGLEFLIYFQGNSAPDKSGLPSDRFSAERTGGSVSTLTIQRTQQEDSAVYLCASSFGRSSTDTQYFGPGTRLTVL.